The clone carrying this TCR beta chain was observed many times. Its target is not known. These data belong to a study of neurological immune-mediated disorders. The germline V and J ends were trimmed by 0 bases and 0 bases, with 13 bases remaining between them. From germline, CDR1 is LGHDT and CDR2 YNNKEL (reference sequence). The length of the CDR3 is 17 residues. Via MiXCR, TCRdb re-called the 5' RACE reads, giving one row per CDR3 protein. The table lists tens of thousands of distinct CDR3 sequences, 4% of them singletons. Findings and caveats of the study: Whereas HTLV-1-associated myelopathy showed the most TCR clonal expansion, multiple sclerosis showed the least, with levels below those of healthy controls.

The receptor was derived from a woman between 40 and 50 years old with multiple sclerosis. The sequencing input was CD4+ T cells from blood. The rearrangement joins TRBV3-1 to TRBJ2-3; D not resolved. The DNA of the CDR3 is TGTGCCAGCAGCCAAGATACGGGTTGGGCGAGCACAGATACGCAGTATTTT. Amino acid sequence: CASSQDTGWASTDTQYF.